This T cell receptor (beta chain) was obtained from a study of cytomegalovirus exposure and HLA in healthy donors. General study points: A further, later analysis showed that HLA-associated TCR beta chains (compared with equally common others) were more clonally expanded.

This CDR3 region has 17 residues. Trimming left V 0 bases short and J 9 bases short, with 19 bases between. The germline V gene encodes CDR1 SGDLS and CDR2 YYNGEE. PCR used 60 Vbeta primers and 13 Jbeta primers. Method: immunoSEQ multiplex PCR; TCRdb's copy keeps in-frame clones and lacks some. The data show roughly 200,000 clones, over 65% seen once. With regard to this clone: Its antigen is still unknown.

The chain employs TRBV9 and TRBJ1-6; a weak D match, TRBD1 (6 bases). The sequencing input was PBMCs. This sequence was found in a woman in her 30s in good health and CMV-seronegative. The DNA for the CDR3 is TGTGCCAGCAGCGTAGACGATACAGGGTGGGGATTTTCACCCCTCCACTTT. Translating it yields CASSVDDTGWGFSPLHF.